This T cell receptor (beta chain) stems from a study of a mutant IDH1 vaccine in newly diagnosed glioma. On the study more broadly: There were eight vaccinations for patients, given in weeks 1, 3, 5, 7, 11, 15, 19 and 23. With temozolomide cycles, or 4-6 weeks after radiotherapy alone, vaccination was started. The therapy given earlier, which was standard therapy, consisted of radiotherapy, temozolomide, or both, and most of the patients received both.

Produced via immunoSEQ multiplex PCR; TCRdb's table is partial and in-frame only. The table lists fewer than 30,000 clones, around 80% of them singletons. As to time point: week 23, last vaccination. The investigators gave 300 ug of mutant IDH1 20-mer peptide in each vaccine dose, together with topical imiquimod. Each donor presented with a new WHO grade 3 or 4 astrocytoma that tested IDH1-mutant and showed ATRX loss. Remarks on this clone: The antigen is unknown.

The ends lost 0 bases at V and 7 bases at J; junction bases unmatched: 20. This CDR3 is built from 20 residues. Germline loops: CDR1 SGDLS, CDR2 YYNGEE. This clonotype originated in a woman under 30 with glioma. The specimen was PBMCs, collected from a glioma patient whose treatment included an IDH1 peptide vaccine. The gene calls are TRBV9 and TRBJ2-1, with 9 nucleotides matching TRBD2. The CDR3: CASSVEGRGFSAGGLNEQFF. CDR3 coding DNA: TGTGCCAGCAGCGTAGAGGGCAGGGGGTTTTCAGCGGGAGGCTTAAATGAGCAGTTCTTC.